Following are 11 T cell receptor beta chains from one sample sequenced in a study of kidney transplant recipient with SARS-CoV-2 infection. TCRdb itself ran the reads through MiXCR, one entry per CDR3 protein. The sample has 200,000 to 300,000 distinct CDR3 sequences, more than 25% seen once; the top ten hold 7% to 8%. Sequenced material: a blood sample, taken at baseline and on day 111 from a kidney transplant recipient. The receptors were gathered from a male patient aged 30 to 40 who had COVID-19 and was a kidney transplant recipient. Some of the T cells may derive from the graft donor.

This clonotype was counted ten times or more. This sequence joins TRBV10-3 and TRBJ2-6, with 9 bases matching TRBD1. V shed 9 bases and J 0 bases; nucleotides not matched to a gene: 9. The germline gives CDR1 ENHRY, CDR2 SYGVKD. CDR3 length: 17 amino acids. CDR3 coding DNA: TGTGCCATTTCACCTGACAGGGGGGACTCTGGGGCCAACGTCCTGACTTTC. Its protein is CAISPDRGDSGANVLTF.

About this clonotype itself: Being one base from a much bigger clone, this may be a read error. V is TRBV6-5 and J is TRBJ2-2, with D perhaps TRBD1 or TRBD2 (5 bases each). Germline values: CDR1 MNHEY, CDR2 SVGAGI. The CDR3 consists of 14 residues. The CDR3 region is CASSYGGYTEELFF. DNA for the CDR3: TGTGCCAGCAGTTACGGGGGATACACCGAGGAGCTGTTTTTT.

This clonotype appeared many times. The chain is built from TRBV7-9 and TRBJ2-5; unclear D gene. The CDR3 loop spans 15 amino acids. The V gene's germline CDR1 is SEHNR and CDR2 FQNEAQ (reference sequence). V was clipped by 5 bases and J by 5 bases, with 18 bases between them. In DNA form, the CDR3 reads TGTGCCAGCAGCGCACCCGGGTCCCGGTGGGAGACCCAGTACTTC. Translated, it gives CASSAPGSRWETQYF.

This clonotype has a count of ten or more. The DNA is left out, because the CDR3 cannot be placed on it with certainty; the CDR3 is given as TCRdb lists it. The CDR3 spells CISVPEMKREVGKTYGYTF. The chain uses TRBV7-5 and TRBJ1-2. TRBV7-5 has pseudogene status. The CDR3 length equals 19 residues, ends included.

The chain joins TRBV29-1 to TRBJ2-3; maybe TRBD2 (5 bases). Per germline, CDR1 SQVTM and CDR2 ANQGSEA. This CDR3 is 12 amino acids long. Trimming took 4 bases from V and 2 from J, leaving 7 bases between them. This CDR3 reads CSVARDTDTQYF. DNA of the CDR3: TGCAGCGTTGCCCGGGACACAGATACGCAGTATTTT.

This clonotype was picked up many times. This rearrangement joins TRBV27 to TRBJ1-5, with D uncertain. The CDR3 loop spans 15 amino acids. V was cut by 7 bases and J by 0 bases, with 13 bases left in between. The germline V gene encodes CDR1 MNHEY and CDR2 SMNVEV (reference sequence). CDR3 in DNA: TGTGCCAGCATGGAACAGTTATATAGCAATCAGCCCCAGCATTTT. Translation gives CASMEQLYSNQPQHF.

Concerning this clonotype itself: A much more abundant neighbour one base away suggests this may be a read error. The gene calls are TRBV7-9 and TRBJ2-7, with 9 bases that match TRBD1. The CDR3 totals 16 residues. Trimming cost V 5 bases and J 4 bases; bases outside gene matches: 12. Germline CDR1 reads SEHNR; CDR2 reads FQNEAQ (reference sequence). The CDR3 protein is CASSHYPGQGMYEQYF. In nucleotides, the CDR3 is TGTGCCAGCAGCCATTATCCCGGACAGGGGATGTACGAGCAGTACTTC. Full variable domain (rest looked up from reference TRBV7-9 and TRBJ2-7): DTGVSQNPRHKITKRGQNVTFRCDPISEHNRLYWYRQTLGQGPEFLTYFQNEAQLEKSRLLSDRFSAERPKGSFSTLEIQRTEQGDSAMYLCASSHYPGQGMYEQYFGPGTRLTVT.

This clonotype was seen repeatedly, ten times or more. The rearrangement joins TRBV11-2 to TRBJ2-2, with 8 bases lining up with TRBD1. Germline V gives CDR1 SGHAT, CDR2 FQNNGV. V shed 5 bases, J shed 6 bases, and the junction held 8 bases outside the gene matches. The CDR3 loop spans 15 amino acids. The CDR3 spells CASSPWTGKAGELFF. The CDR3 region has the DNA TGTGCCAGCAGCCCATGGACAGGGAAGGCCGGGGAGCTGTTTTTT.

A few counts support this clonotype. The chain combines TRBV6-6 with TRBJ2-5; TRBD2 agrees at 14 bases. This CDR3 comprises 17 residues. With V trimmed by 2 bases and J by 3 bases, 5 bases remained unmatched. Germline assignment: CDR1 MNHNY and CDR2 SVGAGI (reference sequence). The chain's CDR3 is CASSYIPGLAGEETQYF. CDR3 bases: TGTGCCAGCAGTTACATTCCGGGACTAGCGGGAGAAGAGACCCAGTACTTC.

Many counts were recorded for this clonotype. The chain employs TRBV7-9 and TRBJ1-2, with D hard to call. The CDR3 is 17 residues long. V lost 5 bases, J lost 4 bases, and 23 bases lay in between. The germline gives CDR1 SEHNR, CDR2 FQNEAQ (reference sequence). CDR3 bases: TGTGCCAGCAGCGCATGCATATACCATGGAAAGACCTATGGCTACACCTTC. Encoded protein: CASSACIYHGKTYGYTF.

On this clonotype: A much larger clone differs from this one at a single base, so this may be a read error. The conserved phenylalanine or tryptophan normally closing the CDR3 is absent here, so this likely arose from a read error. The chain carries TRBV20-1 and TRBJ1-1; perhaps TRBD1 as D (5 bases). Trimming took 6 bases from V and 1 from J, leaving 24 bases between them. CDR3 size: 17 residues. Germline CDR1 DFQATT, CDR2 SNEGSKA (reference sequence). CDR3 sequence reads: CSASVLGGKPPNTEAFS. DNA for the CDR3: TGCAGTGCCAGCGTCCTCGGGGGGAAGCCCCCGAACACTGAAGCTTTCTCT.